These 5 T cell receptor beta chains were all obtained from the same sample, sequenced in a study of shared clonotypes between healthy human individuals. TCRdb's table, derived via immunoSEQ multiplex PCR, lists solely in-frame clones and lacks some. The table shows about 1.5 million clones, with around 95% occurring only once. The sample comprised naive CD4+ T cells sorted from blood. Subset here: CD45RA+ positively selected. The receptor source for this set is a young man in good health.

This rearrangement joins TRBV21-1 to TRBJ2-7; TRBD2 was called by the table and not checked on the DNA. TRBV21-1 is given as a pseudogene. The CDR3 runs to 16 residues. CDR3 sequence: CASSKPGSIPLYEQYF. The DNA for the CDR3 is TGTGCCAGCAGCAAACCGGGGTCCATCCCCCTCTACGAGCAGTACTTC.

The chain couples TRBV4-1 to TRBJ2-4; D is unresolved. Germline V gene lookup returns CDR1 MGHRA and CDR2 YSYEKL. The CDR3 extends over 12 amino acids. V was trimmed by 5 bases and J by 12 bases, leaving 14 bases between them. The CDR3 spells CASSDSLWAQYF. The CDR3 DNA sequence: TGCGCCAGCAGCGACTCGTTGTGGGCTCAGTACTTC.

This chain joins TRBV5-5 and TRBJ1-4; a weak D match, TRBD1 (6 bases). Germline loops: CDR1 SGHKS, CDR2 YYEKEE (reference sequence). The CDR3 is made up of 13 amino acids. V was pared by 2 bases and J by 7 bases, with 9 bases between. In nucleotides, the CDR3 is TGTGCCAGCAGCTTCGGGGGCGGTGAAAAACTGTTTTTT. Translation gives CASSFGGGEKLFF.

This clone was recorded once. V usage is TRBV10-1 and J usage is TRBJ2-7; 7 bases agree with TRBD1. The CDR3 contains 15 residues. With 3 bases clipped from V and 2 bases from J, the junction kept 7 bases outside the gene matches. Germline V gene sequence: CDR1 WNHNN, CDR2 SYGVQD (reference sequence). This CDR3 is CASSDDRAYPYEQYF. The CDR3 DNA reads as TGCGCCAGCAGTGATGACAGGGCTTATCCCTACGAGCAGTACTTC.

The chain employs TRBV6-6 and TRBJ1-1, with TRBD1 as a possible D gene (5 bases). Germline V gene lookup returns CDR1 MNHNY and CDR2 SVGAGI (reference sequence). Trimming left V 2 bases short and J 5 bases short, with 15 bases between. This CDR3 spans 15 amino acids. The CDR3 loop is CASSYLGTGGTEAFF. The CDR3 nucleotides read TGTGCCAGCAGTTACCTGGGGACGGGGGGTACTGAAGCTTTCTTT.